The clone carrying this TCR beta chain was seen a few times. The second PCR ran roughly 6 to 12 cycles with a sample-barcoded 5' primer and J-beta primers. TCRdb re-called the 5' RACE reads through MiXCR, storing one row per CDR3 protein. The repertoire has roughly 2 million distinct CDR3 sequences, just under 50% of them found once; the top ten carry approximately 2.1%. The source of the sample is a study of blood T cells in healthy people across ages. The TCR was taken from a woman between 35 and 50 years old in good health. Sample: blood.

CDR3 nucleotides: TGTGCCAGCAGTCTCGAGGGGGGGGACAGGGGATACGAGCAGTACTTC. Translated, it gives CASSLEGGDRGYEQYF. The V and J genes are TRBV6-5 and TRBJ2-7; 10 nucleotides match TRBD1. CDR3 length equals 16 residues. V shed 5 bases, J shed 4 bases, and the junction held 11 bases outside the gene matches. Germline-derived CDR1 and CDR2 are MNHEY and SVGAGI.